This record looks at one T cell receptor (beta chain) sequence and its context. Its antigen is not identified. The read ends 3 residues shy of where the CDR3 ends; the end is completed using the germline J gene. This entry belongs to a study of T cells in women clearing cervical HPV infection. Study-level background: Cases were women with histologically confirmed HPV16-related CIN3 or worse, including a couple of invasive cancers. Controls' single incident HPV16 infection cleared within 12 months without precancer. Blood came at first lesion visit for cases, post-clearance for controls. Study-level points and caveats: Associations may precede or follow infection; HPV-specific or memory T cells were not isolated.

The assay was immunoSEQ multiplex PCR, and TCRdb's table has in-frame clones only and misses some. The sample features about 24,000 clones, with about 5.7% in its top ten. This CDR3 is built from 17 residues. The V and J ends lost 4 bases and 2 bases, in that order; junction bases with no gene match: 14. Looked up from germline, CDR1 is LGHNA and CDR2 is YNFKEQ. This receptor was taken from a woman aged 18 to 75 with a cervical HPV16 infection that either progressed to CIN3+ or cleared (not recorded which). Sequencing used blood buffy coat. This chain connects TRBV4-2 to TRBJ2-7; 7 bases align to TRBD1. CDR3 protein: CASSLARTGTVTYEQYF. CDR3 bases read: TGTGCCAGCAGCCTCGCAAGAACCGGGACAGTTACCTACGAG.